The T cell receptor beta chain described here comes from a study of shared clonotypes between healthy human individuals. Study-level findings and limits: It was the non-shared clonotypes that had lower generation probabilities than clonotypes shared by all four donors.

Libraries were prepared by immunoSEQ multiplex PCR; TCRdb keeps only in-frame clonotypes and omits some of them. The table includes approximately 1,000,000 clones, approximately 77% detected once. CDR3 size: 15 residues. CDR1 and CDR2 (germline): MDHEN, SYDVKM. Trimming at V came to 3 bases and at J to 5 bases, leaving 7 bases not matched to a gene. This clone came up once. Antigen unknown. The receptor was derived from a man between 18 and 35 years old in good health. Some clones in this sample may be carry-over from other donors' samples. The chain links TRBV28 to TRBJ2-3; 8 bases are a match to TRBD1. Sequencing was done on a sample of memory CD4+ T cells from PBMCs. Subset specified: CD45RA-negative fraction. The CDR3 is CASSFQGASRDTQYF. The CDR3 coding sequence is TGTGCCAGCAGTTTTCAGGGGGCCTCAAGAGATACGCAGTATTTT. Full variable domain (rest looked up from reference TRBV28 and TRBJ2-3): DVKVTQSSRYLVKRTGEKVFLECVQDMDHENMFWYRQDPGLGLRLIYFSYDVKMKEKGDIPEGYSVSREKKERFSLILESASTNQTSMYLCASSFQGASRDTQYFGPGTRLTVL.